This T cell receptor (beta chain) was obtained from a study of spatial heterogeneity in lung cancer. Overall study findings and caveats: At tumor resection, ubiquitous expanded TCRs were detected in blood more often than later.

A single record per CDR3 protein comes from TCRdb applying MiXCR to the 5' RACE reads. Here the sample spans roughly 28,000 distinct CDR3 sequences, roughly 8% being singletons. Time point defined: sample taken at primary tumor resection. No cells were sorted before sequencing. The whole RNA sequenced was extracted from tumor, nontumor lung or frozen PBMC. This CDR3 has 17 amino acids. Germline V gene lookup returns CDR1 DFQATT and CDR2 SNEGSKA (reference sequence). V trimming: 6 bases; J trimming: 1 base; junction bases outside the gene matches: 13. Remarks on this clonotype: The antigen remains unidentified. This could be a read error, since a much larger clone is one nucleotide away.

This material consisted of PBMCs, taken at surgery. The chain is built from TRBV20-1 and TRBJ2-1; 9 bases match TRBD2. The origin of this receptor is a female donor with early-stage non-small cell lung cancer. The chain's CDR3 is CSARRGSGSFSYNEQFF. The DNA for the CDR3 is TGCAGTGCCCGCCGGGGTAGCGGGAGTTTTTCCTACAATGAGCAGTTCTTC.